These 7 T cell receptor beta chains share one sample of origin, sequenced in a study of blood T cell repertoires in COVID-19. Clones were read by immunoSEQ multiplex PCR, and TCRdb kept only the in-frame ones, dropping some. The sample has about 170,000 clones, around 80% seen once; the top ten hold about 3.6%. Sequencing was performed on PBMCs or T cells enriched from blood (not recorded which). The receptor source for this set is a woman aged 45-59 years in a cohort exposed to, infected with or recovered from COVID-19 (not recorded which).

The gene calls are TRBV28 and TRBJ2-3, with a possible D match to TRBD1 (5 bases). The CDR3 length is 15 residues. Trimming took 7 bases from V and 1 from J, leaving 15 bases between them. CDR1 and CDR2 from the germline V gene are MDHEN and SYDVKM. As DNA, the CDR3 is TGTGCCAGCACCCCCGCAGGGTTGGGCACAGATACGCAGTATTTT. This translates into CASTPAGLGTDTQYF.

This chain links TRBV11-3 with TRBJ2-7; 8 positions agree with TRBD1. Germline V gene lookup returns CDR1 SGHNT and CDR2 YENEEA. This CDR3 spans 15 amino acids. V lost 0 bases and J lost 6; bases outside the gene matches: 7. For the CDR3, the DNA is TGTGCCAGCAGCTTAGAAGGAGACAGGGGTTCCGAGCAGTACTTC. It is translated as CASSLEGDRGSEQYF.

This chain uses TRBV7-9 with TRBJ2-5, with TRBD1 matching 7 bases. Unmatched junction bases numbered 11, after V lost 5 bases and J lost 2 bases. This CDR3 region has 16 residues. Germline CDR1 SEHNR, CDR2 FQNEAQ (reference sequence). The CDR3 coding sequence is TGTGCCAGCAGCCAATCCAGGGGGTGGAGGCAAGAGACCCAGTACTTC. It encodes CASSQSRGWRQETQYF.

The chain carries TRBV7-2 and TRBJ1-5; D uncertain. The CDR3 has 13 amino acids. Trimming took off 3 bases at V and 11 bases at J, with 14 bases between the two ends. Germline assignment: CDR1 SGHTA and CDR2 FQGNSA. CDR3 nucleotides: TGTGCCAGCAGCTTGGATTCCGGGAAGGCCCAGCATTTT. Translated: CASSLDSGKAQHF.

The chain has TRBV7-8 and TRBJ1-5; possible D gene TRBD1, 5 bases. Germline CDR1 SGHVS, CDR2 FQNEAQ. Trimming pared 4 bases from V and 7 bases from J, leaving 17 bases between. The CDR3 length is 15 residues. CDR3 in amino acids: CASSWNSGGEQPQHF. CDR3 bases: TGTGCCAGCAGCTGGAATAGCGGGGGAGAACAGCCCCAGCATTTT.

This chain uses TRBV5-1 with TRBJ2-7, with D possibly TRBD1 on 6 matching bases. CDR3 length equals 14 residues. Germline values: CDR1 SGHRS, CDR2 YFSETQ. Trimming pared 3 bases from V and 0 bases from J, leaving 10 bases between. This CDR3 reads CASSWAQGSYEQYF. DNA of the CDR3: TGCGCCAGCAGCTGGGCACAGGGCTCCTACGAGCAGTACTTC.

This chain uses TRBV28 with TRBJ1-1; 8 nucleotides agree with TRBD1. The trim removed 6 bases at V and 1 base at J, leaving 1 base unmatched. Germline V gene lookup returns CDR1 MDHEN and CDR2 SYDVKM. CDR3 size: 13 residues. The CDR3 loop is CASRGQENTEAFF. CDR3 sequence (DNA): TGTGCCAGCAGGGGACAGGAGAACACTGAAGCTTTCTTT. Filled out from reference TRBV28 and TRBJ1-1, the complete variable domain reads DVKVTQSSRYLVKRTGEKVFLECVQDMDHENMFWYRQDPGLGLRLIYFSYDVKMKEKGDIPEGYSVSREKKERFSLILESASTNQTSMYLCASRGQENTEAFFGQGTRLTVV.